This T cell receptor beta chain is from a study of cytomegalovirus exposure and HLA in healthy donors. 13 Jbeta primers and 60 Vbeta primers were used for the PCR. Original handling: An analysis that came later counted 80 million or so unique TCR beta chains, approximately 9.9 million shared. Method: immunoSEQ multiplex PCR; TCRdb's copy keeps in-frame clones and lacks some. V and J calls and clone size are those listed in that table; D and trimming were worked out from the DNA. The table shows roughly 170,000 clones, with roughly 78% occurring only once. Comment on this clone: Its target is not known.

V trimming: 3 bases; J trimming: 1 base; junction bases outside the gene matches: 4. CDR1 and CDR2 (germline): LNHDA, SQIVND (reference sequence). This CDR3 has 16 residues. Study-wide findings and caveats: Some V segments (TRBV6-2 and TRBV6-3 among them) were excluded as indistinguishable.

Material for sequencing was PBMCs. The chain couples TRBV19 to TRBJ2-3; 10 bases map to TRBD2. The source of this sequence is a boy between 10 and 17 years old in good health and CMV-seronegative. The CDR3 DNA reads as TGTGCCAGTAGTATCGTAGGGACTAGCGGCACAGATACGCAGTATTTT. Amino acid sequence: CASSIVGTSGTDTQYF.